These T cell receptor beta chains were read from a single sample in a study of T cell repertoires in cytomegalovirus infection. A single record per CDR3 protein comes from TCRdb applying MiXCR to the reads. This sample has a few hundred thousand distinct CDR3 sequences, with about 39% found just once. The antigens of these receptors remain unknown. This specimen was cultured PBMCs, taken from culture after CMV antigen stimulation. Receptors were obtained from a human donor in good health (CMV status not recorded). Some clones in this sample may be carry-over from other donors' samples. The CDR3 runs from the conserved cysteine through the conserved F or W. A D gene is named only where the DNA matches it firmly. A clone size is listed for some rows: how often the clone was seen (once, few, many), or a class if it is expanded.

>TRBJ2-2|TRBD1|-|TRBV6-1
CASRPNPWTGRNTGELFF
TGTGCCAGCAGGCCGAACCCCTGGACAGGGAGGAACACCGGGGAGCTGTTTTTT
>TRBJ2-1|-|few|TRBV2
CASGPTINEQFF
TGTGCCAGCGGACCCACTATCAATGAGCAGTTCTTC
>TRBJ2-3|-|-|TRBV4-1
CASSQDGAGIAADTQYF
TGCGCCAGCAGCCAAGATGGAGCAGGGATAGCGGCAGATACGCAGTATTTT
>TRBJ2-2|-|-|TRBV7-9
CASSPPRGELFF
TGTGCCAGCAGCCCTCCGCGCGGGGAGCTGTTTTTT
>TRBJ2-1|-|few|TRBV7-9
CASSTYGEQFF
TGTGCCAGCAGCACCTACGGAGAGCAGTTCTTC
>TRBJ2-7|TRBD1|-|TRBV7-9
CASSKPGQAYEQYF
TGTGCCAGCAGCAAACCCGGACAGGCCTACGAGCAGTACTTC
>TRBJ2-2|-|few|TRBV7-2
CASSLRGAHTGELFF
TGTGCCAGCAGCTTAAGGGGGGCCCACACCGGGGAGCTGTTTTTT
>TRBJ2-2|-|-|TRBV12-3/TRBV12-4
CASSREVPRRNTGELFF
TGTGCCAGCAGTCGTGAGGTTCCCAGGAGAAACACCGGGGAGCTGTTTTTT
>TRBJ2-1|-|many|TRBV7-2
CASSLQRGNYNEQFF
TGTGCCAGCAGCTTACAGAGGGGAAACTACAATGAGCAGTTCTTC
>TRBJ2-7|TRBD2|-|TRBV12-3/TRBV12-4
CASSPGTSGGSDEQYF
TGTGCCAGCAGTCCCGGGACTAGCGGGGGGTCCGACGAGCAGTACTTC
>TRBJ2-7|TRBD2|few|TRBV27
CASMSAGRSYEQYF
TGTGCCAGCATGTCAGCGGGGCGCTCCTACGAGCAGTACTTC
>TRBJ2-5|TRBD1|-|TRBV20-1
CSATRGFRTADPGGQYF
TGCAGTGCTACTAGGGGTTTTCGAACAGCGGATCCAGGGGGCCAGTACTTC
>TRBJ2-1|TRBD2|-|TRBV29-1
CSVEDRGGQTTSGRASYNEQFF
TGCAGCGTTGAAGATCGGGGGGGACAGACGACTAGCGGGAGGGCCTCCTACAATGAGCAGTTCTTC
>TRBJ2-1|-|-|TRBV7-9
CASTLWVYNEQFF
TGTGCCAGCACCCTCTGGGTTTACAATGAGCAGTTCTTC
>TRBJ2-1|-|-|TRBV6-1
CASSYDGSYNEQFF
TGTGCCAGCAGTTACGACGGATCCTACAATGAGCAGTTCTTC
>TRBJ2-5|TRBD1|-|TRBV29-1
CSAGTGTGETQYF
TGCAGCGCGGGGACAGGGACGGGTGAGACCCAGTACTTC
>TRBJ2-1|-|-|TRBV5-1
CASSLLATNEQFF
TGCGCCAGCAGCTTGTTGGCGACGAATGAGCAGTTCTTC
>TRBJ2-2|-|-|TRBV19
CASRSLGELFF
TGTGCCAGTAGAAGTCTGGGGGAGCTGTTTTTT
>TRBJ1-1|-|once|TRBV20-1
CSARSHSNTEAFF
TGCAGTGCTAGGTCACACTCGAACACTGAAGCTTTCTTT
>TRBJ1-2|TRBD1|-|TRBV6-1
CASSRAGQGLRYGYTF
TGTGCCAGCAGTCGAGCGGGACAGGGACTTCGCTATGGCTACACCTTC
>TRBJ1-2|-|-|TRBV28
CASRPTVKYYGYTF
TGTGCCAGCAGACCGACAGTGAAATACTATGGCTACACCTTC
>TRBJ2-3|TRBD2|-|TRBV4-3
CASSPQRDYTDTQYF
TGCGCCAGCAGCCCCCAGCGGGATTACACAGATACGCAGTATTTT
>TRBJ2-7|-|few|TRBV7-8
CASSWDTPGDEQYF
TGTGCCAGCAGCTGGGACACCCCTGGCGACGAGCAGTACTTC
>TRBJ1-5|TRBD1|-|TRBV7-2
CASSYTGDQPQHF
TGTGCCAGCAGCTATACAGGGGATCAGCCCCAGCATTTT
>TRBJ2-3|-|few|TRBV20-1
CSASVRGGGTDTQYF
TGCAGTGCTAGCGTGAGAGGGGGGGGCACAGATACGCAGTATTTT
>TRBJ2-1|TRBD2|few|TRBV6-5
CASSAGRRGYNEQFF
TGTGCCAGCAGTGCCGGGAGGCGGGGGTACAATGAGCAGTTCTTC
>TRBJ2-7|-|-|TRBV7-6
CASSDPGAYEQYF
TGTGCCAGCAGCGACCCGGGAGCGTACGAGCAGTACTTC
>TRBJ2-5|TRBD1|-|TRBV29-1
CSVEASQGSSETQYF
TGCAGCGTTGAAGCTTCACAGGGGTCGTCAGAGACCCAGTACTTC
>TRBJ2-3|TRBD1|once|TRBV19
CATAGLRDSSDTQYF
TGTGCCACGGCAGGGCTCCGGGACAGCTCAGATACGCAGTATTTT
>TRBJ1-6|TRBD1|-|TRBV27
CASSLFSGTGNSPLHF
TGTGCCAGCAGTTTATTTTCGGGGACAGGGAATTCACCCCTCCACTTT
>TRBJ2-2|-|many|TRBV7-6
CASSLLPGRGADTGELFF
TGTGCCAGCAGCTTACTCCCCGGCAGGGGAGCGGACACCGGGGAGCTGTTTTTT
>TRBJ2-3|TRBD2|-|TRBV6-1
CASSYAGGPADTQYF
TGTGCCAGCAGTTATGCGGGGGGGCCGGCAGATACGCAGTATTTT
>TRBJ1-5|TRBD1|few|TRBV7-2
CASSIRTGSNQPQHF
TGTGCCAGCAGCATTAGGACAGGTAGCAATCAGCCCCAGCATTTT
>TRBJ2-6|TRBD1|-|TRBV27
CASSGQAIFSGANVLTF
TGTGCCAGCAGCGGACAGGCCATTTTCTCTGGGGCCAACGTCCTGACTTTC
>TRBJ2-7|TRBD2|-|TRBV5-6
CASTKIGGAQGYEQYF
TGTGCCAGCACCAAAATCGGGGGGGCGCAAGGCTACGAGCAGTACTTC
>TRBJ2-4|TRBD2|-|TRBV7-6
CASSAPRGREGPKNIQYF
TGTGCCAGCAGCGCTCCCCGGGGCCGGGAGGGCCCCAAAAACATTCAGTACTTC
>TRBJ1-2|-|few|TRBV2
CASSQEGISSGYTF
TGTGCCAGCAGCCAAGAGGGAATCAGTAGTGGCTACACCTTC
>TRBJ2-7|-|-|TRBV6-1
CASSRSLTLEQYF
TGTGCCAGCAGTCGGTCCCTAACGCTCGAGCAGTACTTC
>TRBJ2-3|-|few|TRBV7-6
CASSSRRQSTDTQYF
TGTGCCAGCAGCTCTAGACGACAGAGTACAGATACGCAGTATTTT
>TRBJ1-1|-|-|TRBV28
CASSLTATNTEAFF
TGTGCCAGCAGTTTAACAGCCACAAACACTGAAGCTTTCTTT
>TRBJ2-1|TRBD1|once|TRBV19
CASGQGGGEQFF
TGTGCCAGTGGACAGGGGGGGGGTGAGCAGTTCTTC
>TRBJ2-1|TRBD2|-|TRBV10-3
CATKRGDSYNEQFF
TGTGCCACTAAGCGGGGGGACTCCTACAATGAGCAGTTCTTC
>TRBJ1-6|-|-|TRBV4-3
CASSQDTGGGNSPLHF
TGCGCCAGCAGCCAAGACACCGGGGGCGGTAATTCACCCCTCCACTTT
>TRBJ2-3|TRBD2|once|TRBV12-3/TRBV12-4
CASSAGLADTDTQYF
TGTGCCAGCAGTGCCGGACTAGCGGACACAGATACGCAGTATTTT
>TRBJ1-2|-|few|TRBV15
CATSKVGVNYGYTF
TGTGCCACCAGCAAAGTTGGGGTTAACTATGGCTACACCTTC
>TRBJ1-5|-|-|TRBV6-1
CASSERRDQPQHF
TGTGCCAGCAGTGAACGGCGGGATCAGCCCCAGCATTTT
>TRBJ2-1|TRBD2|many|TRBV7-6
CASSIRNRDYLYNEQFF
TGTGCCAGCAGCATCCGGAACCGGGACTACCTTTACAATGAGCAGTTCTTC
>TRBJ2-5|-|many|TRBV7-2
CASSPRAGGAQETQYF
TGTGCCAGCAGCCCAAGGGCGGGCGGAGCCCAAGAGACCCAGTACTTC
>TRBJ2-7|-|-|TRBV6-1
CASSDGKLPYEQYF
TGTGCCAGCAGTGATGGGAAGCTCCCCTACGAGCAGTACTTC
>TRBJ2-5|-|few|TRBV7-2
CASSELGGPPETQYF
TGTGCCAGCAGCGAACTAGGGGGGCCCCCCGAGACCCAGTACTTC
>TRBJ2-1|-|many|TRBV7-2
CASSLAPYNEQFF
TGTGCCAGCAGCTTGGCGCCCTACAATGAGCAGTTCTTC
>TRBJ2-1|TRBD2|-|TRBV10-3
CAIKISSGSSYNEQFF
TGTGCCATCAAAATATCGAGCGGGAGCTCCTACAATGAGCAGTTCTTC